This T cell receptor (beta chain) was recorded in a study of blood T cell repertoires in COVID-19. For the study at large: Acute-phase and convalescent COVID-19 samples originated in the United States, Italy and Spain.

Only in-frame clones appear in the TCRdb table, and some are missing; sequencing was by immunoSEQ multiplex PCR. The repertoire has 60,000 to 75,000 clones, around 88% of them found once; the top ten carry roughly 6.8%. CDR1 is MNHEY, CDR2 SVGEGT, per germline. CDR3 size: 15 residues. The J segment lost 4 bases and the V segment lost 5 bases, leaving 6 bases of the junction unmatched. The chain links TRBV6-2 or TRBV6-3 to TRBJ2-1, with 9 bases matching TRBD1. This clonotype originated in a human donor in a cohort sampled during active COVID-19. Sequencing was performed on peripheral blood. In DNA form, the CDR3 reads TGTGCCAGCAGTACGGGACAGGGATTATACAATGAGCAGTTCTTC. It encodes CASSTGQGLYNEQFF.